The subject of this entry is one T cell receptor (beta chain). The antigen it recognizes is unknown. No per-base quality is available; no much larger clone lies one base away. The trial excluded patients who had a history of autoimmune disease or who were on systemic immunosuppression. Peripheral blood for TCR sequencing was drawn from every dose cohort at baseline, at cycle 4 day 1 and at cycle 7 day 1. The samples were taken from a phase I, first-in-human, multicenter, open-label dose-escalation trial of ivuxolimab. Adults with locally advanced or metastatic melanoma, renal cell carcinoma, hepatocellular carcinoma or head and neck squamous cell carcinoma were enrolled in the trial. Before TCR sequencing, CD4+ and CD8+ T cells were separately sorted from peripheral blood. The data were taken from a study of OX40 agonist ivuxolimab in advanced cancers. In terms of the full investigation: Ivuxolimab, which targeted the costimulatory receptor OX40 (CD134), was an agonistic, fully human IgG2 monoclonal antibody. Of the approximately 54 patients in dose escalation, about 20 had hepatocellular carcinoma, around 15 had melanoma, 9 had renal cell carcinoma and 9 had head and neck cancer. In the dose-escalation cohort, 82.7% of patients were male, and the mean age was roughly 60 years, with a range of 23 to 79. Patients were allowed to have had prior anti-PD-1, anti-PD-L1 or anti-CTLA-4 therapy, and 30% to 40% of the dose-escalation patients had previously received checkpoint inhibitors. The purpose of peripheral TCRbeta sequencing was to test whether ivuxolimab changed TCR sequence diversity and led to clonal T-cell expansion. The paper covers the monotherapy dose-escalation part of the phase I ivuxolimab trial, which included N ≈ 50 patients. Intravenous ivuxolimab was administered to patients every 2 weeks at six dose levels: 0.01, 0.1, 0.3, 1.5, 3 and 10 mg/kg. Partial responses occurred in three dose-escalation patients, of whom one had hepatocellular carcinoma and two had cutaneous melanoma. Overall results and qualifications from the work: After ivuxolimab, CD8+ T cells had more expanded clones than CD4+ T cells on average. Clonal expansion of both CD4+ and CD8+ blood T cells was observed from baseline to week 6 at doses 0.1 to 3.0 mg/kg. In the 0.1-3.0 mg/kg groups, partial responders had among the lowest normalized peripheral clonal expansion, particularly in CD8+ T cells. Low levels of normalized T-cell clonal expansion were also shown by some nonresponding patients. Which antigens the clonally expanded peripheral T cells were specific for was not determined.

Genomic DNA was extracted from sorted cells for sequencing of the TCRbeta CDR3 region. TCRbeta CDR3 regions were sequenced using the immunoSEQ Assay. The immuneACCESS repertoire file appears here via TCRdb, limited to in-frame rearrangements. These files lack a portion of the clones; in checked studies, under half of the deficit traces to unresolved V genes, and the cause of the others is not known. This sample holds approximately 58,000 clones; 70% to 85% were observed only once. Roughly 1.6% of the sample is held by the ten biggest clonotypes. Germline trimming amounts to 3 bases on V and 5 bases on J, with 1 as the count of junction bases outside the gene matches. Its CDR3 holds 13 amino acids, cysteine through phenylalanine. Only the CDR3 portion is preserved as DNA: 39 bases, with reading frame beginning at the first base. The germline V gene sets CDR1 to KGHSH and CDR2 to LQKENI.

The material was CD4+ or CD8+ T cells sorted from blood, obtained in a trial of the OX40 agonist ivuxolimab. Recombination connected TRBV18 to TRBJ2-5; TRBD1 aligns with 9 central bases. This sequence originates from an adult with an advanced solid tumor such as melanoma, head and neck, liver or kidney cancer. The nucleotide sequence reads TGTGCCAGCTCACCGACAGGGGGTGAGACCCAGTACTTC. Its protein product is CASSPTGGETQYF.